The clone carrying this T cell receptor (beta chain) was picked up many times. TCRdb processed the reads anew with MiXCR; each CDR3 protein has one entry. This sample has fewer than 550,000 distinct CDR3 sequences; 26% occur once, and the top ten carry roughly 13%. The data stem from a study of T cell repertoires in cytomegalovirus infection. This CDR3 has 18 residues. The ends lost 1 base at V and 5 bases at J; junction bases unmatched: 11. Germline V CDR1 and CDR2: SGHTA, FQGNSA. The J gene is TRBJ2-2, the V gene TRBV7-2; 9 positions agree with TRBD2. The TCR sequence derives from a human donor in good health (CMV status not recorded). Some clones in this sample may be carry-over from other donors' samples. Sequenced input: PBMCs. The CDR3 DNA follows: TGTGCCAGCAGCTTAGTTCGGAGTAGCGGGAGCTGGACCGGGGAGCTGTTTTTT. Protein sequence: CASSLVRSSGSWTGELFF.